This T cell receptor (beta chain) was obtained from a study of T cell responses to AZD1222 COVID-19 vaccine. The method was immunoSEQ multiplex PCR; TCRdb's version includes in-frame clones alone and lacks a portion of them. Of some 99,000 clones listed, more than 70% are singletons. The CDR3 contains 13 residues. Trimming took 7 bases from V and 1 from J, leaving 10 bases between them. Germline loops: CDR1 LNHDA, CDR2 SQIVND (reference sequence). The sample in question was peripheral blood, obtained 28 days after the second AZD1222 dose. The clonotype originates from an adult who received the AZD1222 COVID-19 vaccine. The chain links TRBV19 to TRBJ1-2; D ambiguous. DNA of the CDR3: TGTGCCAGTACATCGAACAATAACTATGGCTACACCTTC. Translation gives CASTSNNNYGYTF.